These 11 T cell receptor beta chains were all obtained from the same sample, sequenced in a study of graft-versus-host responses after intestinal transplantation. No antigen is known for these receptors. Here immunoSEQ multiplex PCR was the method, and the copy in TCRdb shows in-frame clones only, minus some. The repertoire holds about 85,000 clones, with roughly 90% as singletons. The material was unstimulated CD8+ T cells sorted from spleen or lymph node cells, obtained before transplant. These receptors originate from a human donor who was the organ donor for an intestinal transplant.

The chain has TRBV5-4 and TRBJ2-1; the D gene could be TRBD1 or TRBD2 (6 bases each). The CDR3 consists of 14 residues. The germline V and J ends were trimmed by 4 bases and 8 bases, with 16 bases remaining between them. CDR1 is SGHNT and CDR2 is YYREEE in the germline V gene (reference sequence). The CDR3: CASSLGGGFDEQFF. DNA for the CDR3: TGTGCCAGCAGCCTTGGAGGGGGGTTTGATGAGCAGTTCTTC.

V gene TRBV10-2 combines with J gene TRBJ2-1, with 7 bases fitting TRBD2. V shed 5 bases and J 5 bases; nucleotides not matched to a gene: 9. This CDR3 is built from 15 residues. The germline CDR1 and CDR2 sequences are WSHSY and SAAADI. The CDR3 region has the DNA TGCGCCAGCAGTTCCAACCGGGACTACAACAATGAGCAGTTCTTC. Amino acids: CASSSNRDYNNEQFF.

This clone was counted once. The rearrangement uses TRBV6-1 and TRBJ2-1, with D uncertain. The CDR3 covers 12 residues. Germline V gene lookup returns CDR1 MNHNS and CDR2 SASEGT. V lost 2 bases and J lost 2, with 1 base in between. The CDR3 loop is CASSEPYNEQFF. The CDR3 bases are TGTGCCAGCAGTGAACCCTACAATGAGCAGTTCTTC.

The chain links TRBV18 to TRBJ2-1, with D possibly being TRBD2 (5 bases). The CDR3 runs to 11 residues. V lost 5 bases and J lost 9, with 8 bases in between. Germline loops: CDR1 KGHSH, CDR2 LQKENI. CDR3 sequence: CASSEGPEQFF. CDR3 sequence (DNA): TGTGCCAGCTCAGAGGGCCCTGAGCAGTTCTTC. Together with reference TRBV18 and TRBJ2-1, the CDR3 gives the full variable domain: NAGVMQNPRHLVRRRGQEARLRCSPMKGHSHVYWYRQLPEEGLKFMVYLQKENIIDESGMPKERFSAEFPKEGPSILRIQQVVRGDSAAYFCASSEGPEQFFGPGTRLTVL.

The V and J genes are TRBV6-5 and TRBJ2-1, with D maybe TRBD1 (6 bases). CDR3 length: 14 amino acids. V was cut by 6 bases and J by 3 bases, with 12 bases left in between. Germline CDR1 and CDR2: MNHEY and SVGAGI. CDR3 sequence: CASRTGTIYNEQFF. CDR3 DNA: TGTGCCAGCAGGACCGGGACAATCTACAATGAGCAGTTCTTC.

The rearrangement joins TRBV19 to TRBJ2-6; 8 bases line up with TRBD1. With V trimmed by 2 bases and J by 2 bases, 11 bases remained unmatched. Germline V CDR1 and CDR2: LNHDA, SQIVND (reference sequence). The CDR3 covers 19 residues. The CDR3 nucleotides are TGTGCCAGTAGTATATCACAGGGGGTGATGGTAACTGGGGCCAACGTCCTGACTTTC. It codes for CASSISQGVMVTGANVLTF.

The CDR3 region is CASNEYGSGESTDTQYF. DNA of the CDR3: TGTGCCAGCAACGAGTACGGTAGCGGAGAGAGCACAGATACGCAGTATTTT. V is TRBV2 and J is TRBJ2-3; D is perhaps TRBD2 (6 bases). The CDR3 sequence is 17 residues long. Germline V lookup: CDR1 SNHLY, CDR2 FYNNEI. The V end lost 7 bases, the J end lost 0 bases, and 20 bases lay between the germline ends. Filled out from reference TRBV2 and TRBJ2-3, the complete variable domain reads EPEVTQTPSHQVTQMGQEVILRCVPISNHLYFYWYRQILGQKVEFLVSFYNNEISEKSEIFDDQFSVERPDGSNFTLKIRSTKLEDSAMYFCASNEYGSGESTDTQYFGPGTRLTVL.

V gene TRBV27 combines with J gene TRBJ1-1, with TRBD1 matching over 7 bases. This CDR3 contains 15 residues. Germline lookup yields CDR1 MNHEY and CDR2 SMNVEV (reference sequence). With 6 bases clipped from V and 1 base from J, the junction kept 8 bases outside the gene matches. This chain's CDR3 is CASRGGQAKNTEAFF. Here the CDR3 DNA reads TGTGCCAGCAGGGGCGGACAGGCAAAGAACACTGAAGCTTTCTTT.

The V and J genes are TRBV11-3 and TRBJ2-7; TRBD2 might be the D (5 bases). V lost 6 bases, J lost 9 bases, and 12 bases lay in between. The CDR3 sequence is 11 residues long. Germline values: CDR1 SGHNT, CDR2 YENEEA. Here the CDR3 reads CASSSYEGQYF. The CDR3, as DNA: TGTGCCAGCAGTTCCTACGAGGGGCAGTACTTC.

The rearrangement uses TRBV6-5 and TRBJ2-2; TRBD1 or TRBD2 may be the D gene (5 bases each). This CDR3 is built from 15 residues. Germline V lookup: CDR1 MNHEY, CDR2 SVGAGI. V lost 2 bases, J lost 7 bases, and 14 bases lay in between. Written as DNA, the CDR3 is TGTGCCAGCAGTTACGCAGGGACCTACGTCGGGGAGCTGTTTTTT. Translating gives CASSYAGTYVGELFF.

The chain joins TRBV13 to TRBJ1-1; D perhaps matches TRBD1 (6 bases). Germline-derived CDR1 and CDR2 are PRHDT and FYEKMQ (reference sequence). The CDR3 consists of 16 residues. The V end was cut by 4 bases, the J end by 3 bases, with 18 bases between. The CDR3 DNA is TGTGCCAGCAGCTGGCGAACAGGGAAGCGGGACACTGAAGCTTTCTTT. Its translation is CASSWRTGKRDTEAFF.